This T cell receptor (beta chain) was found in a study of T-cell memory formation after mild COVID-19. The V end was cut by 0 bases, the J end by 9 bases, with 15 bases between. The CDR3 runs to 15 residues. TCRdb itself ran the 5' RACE reads through MiXCR, one entry per CDR3 protein. The sample lists about 540,000 distinct CDR3 sequences, roughly 22% occurring once. This clonotype was sampled from an adult woman who had mild COVID-19 (a few samples of this study predate the infection). Cell type and time point are not known. Sequencing was performed on PBMCs or a T cell subset sorted from them (not recorded which). V usage is TRBV12-3 or TRBV12-4 and J usage is TRBJ2-1; D is perhaps TRBD2 (6 bases). For the CDR3, the DNA is TGTGCCAGCAGTTTAGCGGGGGGAAATTTGGGTGAGCAGTTCTTC. Its translation is CASSLAGGNLGEQFF.